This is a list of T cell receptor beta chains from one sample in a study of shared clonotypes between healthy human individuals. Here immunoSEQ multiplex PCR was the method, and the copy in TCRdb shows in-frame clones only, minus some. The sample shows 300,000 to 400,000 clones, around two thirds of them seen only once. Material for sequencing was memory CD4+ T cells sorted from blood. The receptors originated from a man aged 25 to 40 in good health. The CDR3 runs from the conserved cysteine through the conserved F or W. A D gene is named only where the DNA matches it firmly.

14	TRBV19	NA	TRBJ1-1	CASLLSGRGTEAFF
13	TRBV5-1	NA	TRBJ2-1	CASRDFSYNEQFF
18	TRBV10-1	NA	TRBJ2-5	CASSESEVSGGKMETQYF
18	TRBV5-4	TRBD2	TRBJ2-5	CASSSLTSGRAPPKTQYF
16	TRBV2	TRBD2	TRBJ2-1	CASRRREAPPYNEQFF
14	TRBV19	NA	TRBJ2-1	CASSLSLRGNEQFF
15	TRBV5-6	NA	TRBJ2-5	CASSRIDLYQETQYF
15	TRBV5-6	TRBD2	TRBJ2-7	CASSRGGLLAYEQYF
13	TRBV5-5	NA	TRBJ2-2	CASSLRVGGELFF
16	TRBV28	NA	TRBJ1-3	CASSGRGPGGRNTIYF
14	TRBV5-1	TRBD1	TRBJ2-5	CASSLGTGGNTQYF
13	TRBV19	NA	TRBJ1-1	CASSIRAELEAFF
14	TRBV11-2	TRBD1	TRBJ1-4	CASSVGQGAEKLFF
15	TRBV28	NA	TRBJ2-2	CASSLTSRIPGELFF
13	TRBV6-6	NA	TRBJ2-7	CASRTGTSYEQYF
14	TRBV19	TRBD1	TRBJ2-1	CASRGDRGSNEQFF
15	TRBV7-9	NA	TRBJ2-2	CASSLGTSDTGELFF
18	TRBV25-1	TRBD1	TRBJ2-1	CASSDNRDRFGSYNEQFF
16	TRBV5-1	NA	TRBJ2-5	CASSPTPGGVLETQYF
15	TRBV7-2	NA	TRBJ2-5	CASSLATRAQETQYF
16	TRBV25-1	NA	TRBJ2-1	CASSGGRGGPDNEQFF
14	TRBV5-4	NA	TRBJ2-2	CASSPGDLTGELFF
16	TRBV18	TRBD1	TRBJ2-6	CASSPDRGSGANVLTF
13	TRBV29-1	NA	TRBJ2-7	CSVRVSGPYEQYF
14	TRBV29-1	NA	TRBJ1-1	CSVPKGAGGTEAFF
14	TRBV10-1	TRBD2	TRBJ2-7	CASSASGSSYEQYF
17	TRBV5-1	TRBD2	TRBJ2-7	CASSSGLAGPLSYEQYF
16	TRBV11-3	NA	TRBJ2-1	CASSLALAGRDNEQFF
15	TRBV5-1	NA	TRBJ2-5	CASTVEGVLGETQYF
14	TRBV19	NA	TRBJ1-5	CASSIRNSNQPQHF
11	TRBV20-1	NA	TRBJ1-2	CSAREPGGYTF
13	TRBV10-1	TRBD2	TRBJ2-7	CASSEGGRFEQYF
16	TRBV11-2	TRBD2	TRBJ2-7	CATSDPGTSASYEQYF
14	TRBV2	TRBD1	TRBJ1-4	CASNTGTGGEKLFF
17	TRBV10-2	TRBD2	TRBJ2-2	CASTRTSGFTNTGELFF
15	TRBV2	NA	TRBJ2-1	CASSAQRVREHEQFF
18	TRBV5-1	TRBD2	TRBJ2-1	CASSLAVVGRLAGDEQFF
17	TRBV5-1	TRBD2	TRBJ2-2	CASSEGLADLNTGELFF
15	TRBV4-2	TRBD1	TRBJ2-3	CASSQGTGSTDTQYF
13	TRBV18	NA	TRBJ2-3	CASSPPSEDTQYF
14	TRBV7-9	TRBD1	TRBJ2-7	CASSSRTGDYEQYF